The next 20 T cell receptor beta chains were all read from a single sample in a study of blood T cell repertoires in COVID-19. The protocol was immunoSEQ multiplex PCR, while the TCRdb copy is restricted to in-frame clones and leaves out a portion. The sample has approximately 100,000 clones; approximately 82% are singletons. Material for sequencing was peripheral blood. Every receptor here comes from a man aged 70 or older with acute or convalescent COVID-19.

The V call is TRBV7-9, the J call TRBJ2-1; 9 nucleotides line up with TRBD1. CDR1 is SEHNR and CDR2 is FQNEAQ in the germline V gene (reference sequence). Losses at the gene ends were 2 bases for V and 7 bases for J; bases not matched to a gene: 6. The length of the CDR3 is 15 residues. CDR3 in amino acids: CASSLSGTGNNEQFF. DNA for the CDR3: TGTGCCAGCAGCTTATCCGGGACAGGGAATAATGAGCAGTTCTTC.

The rearrangement joins TRBV19 to TRBJ2-2, with D possibly matching TRBD2 (7 bases). The CDR3 length is 16 residues. The V end lost 10 bases, the J end lost 1 base, and 19 bases lay between the germline ends. Germline assignment: CDR1 LNHDA and CDR2 SQIVND (reference sequence). For the CDR3, the DNA is TGTGCCAAGAGCTCGCCGGGGGGACAGAACACCGGGGAGCTGTTTTTT. Its translation: CAKSSPGGQNTGELFF.

This chain connects TRBV6-1 to TRBJ2-7; 7 bases line up with TRBD2. Germline loops: CDR1 MNHNS, CDR2 SASEGT. The CDR3 contains 14 residues. Trimming cost V 2 bases and J 5 bases; bases outside gene matches: 6. The CDR3 bases are TGTGCCAGCAGTGAAAGGACGAGCGGGGACGAGCAGTACTTC. Amino acids: CASSERTSGDEQYF.

The chain uses TRBV15 and TRBJ2-5; 9 bases agree with TRBD1. Germline CDR1 is LNHNV and CDR2 is YYDKDF (reference sequence). V gave up 3 bases and J gave up 1 base; unmatched junction bases: 3. The CDR3 totals 15 residues. Here the CDR3 reads CATSSGTGPQETQYF. The CDR3, as DNA: TGTGCCACCAGCAGCGGGACAGGGCCCCAAGAGACCCAGTACTTC.

The sample holds a few counts of this clone. This chain joins TRBV21-1 and TRBJ1-5; the table names TRBD1, a call not compared with the DNA. TRBV21-1 is labeled a pseudogene. The CDR3 covers 18 residues. CDR3 loop: CASSNVYPGQRSNQPQHF. The CDR3 DNA follows: TGTGCCAGCAGCAACGTCTACCCGGGACAGAGAAGCAATCAGCCCCAGCATTTT.

The chain joins TRBV7-9 to TRBJ1-4, with D perhaps TRBD1 (5 bases). The V and J ends lost 7 bases and 5 bases respectively, with 11 bases between them. The CDR3 extends over 13 amino acids. In germline, CDR1 is SEHNR, CDR2 FQNEAQ (reference sequence). The DNA for the CDR3 is TGTGCCAGCAAAAGGGGCCCAAATGAAAAACTGTTTTTT. Translated: CASKRGPNEKLFF.

As DNA, the CDR3 is TGTGCCAGCAGGACAGGGTACGCTGAAGCTTTCTTT. Translated, it gives CASRTGYAEAFF. J is TRBJ1-1 and V is TRBV6-5, with 7 bases fitting TRBD1. V was clipped by 6 bases and J by 6 bases; unmatched bases: 4. CDR1 is MNHEY, CDR2 SVGAGI, per germline. The length of the CDR3 is 12 residues.

The sample holds a few counts of this clone. This chain links TRBV28 with TRBJ1-5; TRBD1 agrees at 9 bases. V dropped 5 bases and J dropped 4; count of bases not matched to a gene: 9. Germline V lookup: CDR1 MDHEN, CDR2 SYDVKM. The CDR3 runs to 16 residues. In DNA form, the CDR3 reads TGTGCCAGCAGTGGGGACAGGGCATCGGGAAATCAGCCCCAGCATTTT. It codes for CASSGDRASGNQPQHF. Full variable domain (remainder filled in from reference TRBV28 and TRBJ1-5): DVKVTQSSRYLVKRTGEKVFLECVQDMDHENMFWYRQDPGLGLRLIYFSYDVKMKEKGDIPEGYSVSREKKERFSLILESASTNQTSMYLCASSGDRASGNQPQHFGDGTRLSIL.

The gene calls are TRBV3-1 (or the pseudogene TRBV3-2) and TRBJ2-7; 9 bases are shared with TRBD1. CDR1 is LGHDT, CDR2 YNNKEL, per germline (reference sequence). The CDR3 length is 14 residues. Germline trimming cut 5 bases from V and 6 bases from J; bases unmatched to any gene: 8. The CDR3 reads CASSALQGAGEQYF. CDR3 DNA: TGTGCCAGCAGCGCACTACAGGGGGCCGGCGAGCAGTACTTC.

The V gene is TRBV19, the J gene TRBJ1-1; D gene unclear. This CDR3 is built from 15 residues. Germline V gene sequence: CDR1 LNHDA, CDR2 SQIVND (reference sequence). Trimming took 9 bases from V and 1 from J, leaving 18 bases between them. The CDR3 bases are TGTGCCAGCCACCAGTCCGTTTCGGGGAACACTGAAGCTTTCTTT. Its protein product is CASHQSVSGNTEAFF.

The chain couples TRBV5-1 to TRBJ2-3; D is perhaps TRBD1 (6 bases). Germline CDR1 is SGHRS and CDR2 is YFSETQ. This CDR3 contains 16 residues. Between the trimmed V and J ends, which lost 0 bases and 2 bases, there was a span of 13 bases. This CDR3 reads CASSLGLTGVTDTQYF. The CDR3 DNA follows: TGCGCCAGCAGCTTGGGGCTGACAGGAGTCACAGATACGCAGTATTTT.

This chain uses TRBV19 with TRBJ1-1; 12 bases align to TRBD1. The CDR3 has 16 residues. The V segment lost 1 base and the J segment 4 bases; nucleotides outside the gene matches: 4. Germline loops: CDR1 LNHDA, CDR2 SQIVND (reference sequence). The CDR3: CASSIAGTGGLTEAFF. The CDR3 nucleotides are TGTGCCAGTAGTATAGCTGGGACAGGGGGCCTCACTGAAGCTTTCTTT.

The V and J genes are TRBV6-2 or TRBV6-3 and TRBJ1-1, with 7 bases that match TRBD1. The trim removed 4 bases at V and 7 bases at J, leaving 15 bases unmatched. The CDR3 contains 16 residues. Germline loops: CDR1 MNHEY, CDR2 SVGEGT. The CDR3 region is CASSSEQGRILIEAFF. CDR3 DNA sequence: TGTGCCAGCAGTTCTGAACAGGGGCGGATCTTGATTGAAGCTTTCTTT.

The chain recombines TRBV11-3 with TRBJ2-7; possibly TRBD1 for D (6 bases). The CDR3 loop spans 14 amino acids. The V end was cut by 2 bases, the J end by 6 bases, with 14 bases between. Germline CDR1 SGHNT, CDR2 YENEEA. The CDR3 spells CASSLPGVGAEQYF. Here the CDR3 DNA reads TGTGCCAGCAGCTTACCAGGGGTGGGTGCCGAGCAGTACTTC.

There are a few counts of this clone. CDR3 amino acids: CASAGTRHTEAFF. In DNA form, the CDR3 reads TGTGCCAGCGCTGGGACAAGACACACTGAAGCTTTCTTT. The V and J genes are TRBV28 and TRBJ1-1; tentative D call: TRBD1 (6 bases). The CDR3 is 13 amino acids. Germline V gene lookup returns CDR1 MDHEN and CDR2 SYDVKM. The V end lost 8 bases, the J end lost 3 bases, and 13 bases lay between the germline ends.

CDR3 nucleotide sequence: TGTGCCAGCAGCTTAGGGGGGCTGCGTCTTGAAGCTTTCTTT. Translated: CASSLGGLRLEAFF. The J gene is TRBJ1-1, the V gene TRBV7-2, with D tentatively TRBD1 (6 bases). Trimming left V 1 base short and J 7 bases short, with 13 bases between. Germline loops: CDR1 SGHTA, CDR2 FQGNSA. The CDR3 sequence is 14 residues long.

The rearrangement links TRBV12-3 or TRBV12-4 to TRBJ1-4; 8 positions agree with TRBD1. With V trimmed by 4 bases and J by 7 bases, 2 bases remained unmatched. The CDR3 is 13 amino acids. In DNA form, the CDR3 reads TGTGCCAGCAGTTGGACAGGGCCTGAAAAACTGTTTTTT. The encoded protein is CASSWTGPEKLFF.

Written as DNA, the CDR3 is TGCGCCAGCGCTAAAGGGACTACTAACTATGGCTACACCTTC. Translating gives CASAKGTTNYGYTF. This chain joins TRBV5-1 and TRBJ1-2, with TRBD1 as a possible D gene (5 bases). The CDR3 covers 14 residues. Deletions cut 7 bases from V and 0 bases from J, with 13 bases between. Per the germline V gene, CDR1 is SGHRS and CDR2 is YFSETQ. The full variable domain, its missing parts supplied by reference TRBV5-1 and TRBJ1-2, is KAGVTQTPRYLIKTRGQQVTLSCSPISGHRSVSWYQQTPGQGLQFLFEYFSETQRNKGNFPGRFSGRQFSNSRSEMNVSTLELGDSALYLCASAKGTTNYGYTFGSGTRLTVV.

This chain uses TRBV5-1 with TRBJ1-2; 11 nucleotides line up with TRBD1. From germline, CDR1 is SGHRS and CDR2 YFSETQ. V was clipped by 7 bases and J by 7 bases; unmatched bases: 9. The CDR3 loop spans 14 amino acids. Here the CDR3 DNA reads TGCGCCAGCTCCGGACAGGGGGCGACCCTTGGCTACACCTTC. This codes for CASSGQGATLGYTF.

This rearrangement joins TRBV21-1 to TRBJ1-5; the table gives TRBD1 as D, unverified against the DNA. TRBV21-1 is tagged as a pseudogene. The CDR3 has 19 residues. The CDR3 region is CASSKGGGQGPYSNQPQHF. The CDR3 bases are TGTGCCAGCAGCAAAGGGGGTGGACAGGGTCCGTATAGCAATCAGCCCCAGCATTTT.